The present T cell receptor (beta chain) was sequenced within a study of T cells in Graves' hyperthyroidism and ophthalmopathy. Study-wide context: The authors collected peripheral blood at initial diagnosis, before any treatment.

Newly diagnosed patients aged 18 to 65 had hyperthyroidism of under 2 months' duration. The diagnoses drew upon clinical symptoms, serum thyroxine and TRAb, thyroid ultrasound and orbital computed tomography. V lost 4 bases and J 2 bases, leaving 5 bases between the germline ends. CDR3 length: 13 amino acids. Germline CDR1 KGHDR, CDR2 SFDVKD. Many counts were recorded for this clonotype. What it binds is not known. RNA transcripts yielded amplified TCR beta CDR3 regions. The HTBI primer set was used in a first-round RT-PCR of the TCR CDR3. Using its own MiXCR run on the multiplex PCR reads, TCRdb lists one record per CDR3 protein. The sample consists of fewer than 550,000 distinct CDR3 sequences, around a sixth of them appearing once. Study-level points and caveats: Blood also contained most expanded thyroid clonotypes above 0.001.

The clonotype originates from a woman aged 18 to 35 with Graves' hyperthyroidism. This rearrangement joins TRBV24-1 to TRBJ1-5; D gene ambiguous. Sequencing was carried out using blood. The CDR3 spells CATSDRRNQPQHF. In nucleotides, the CDR3 is TGTGCCACCAGTGACAGGCGCAATCAGCCCCAGCATTTT.